There are a few counts of the clone carrying this T cell receptor (beta chain). The data originate from a study of PD-1 blockade in mismatch repair-deficient tumors. The assay was immunoSEQ multiplex PCR, and TCRdb's table has in-frame clones only and misses some. The table includes around 100,000 clones, under 90% detected once. The CDR3 extends over 15 amino acids. Germline CDR1 LNHDA, CDR2 SQIVND (reference sequence). V trimming: 1 base; J trimming: 4 bases; junction bases outside the gene matches: 7. The chain uses TRBV19 and TRBJ2-7, with 7 bases aligning to TRBD1. The sample in question was peripheral blood, obtained roughly eight months after starting pembrolizumab. The TCR comes from an adult with mismatch repair-deficient cancer. The CDR3 nucleotides read TGTGCCAGTAGTATAGCGACAGGGTCCGGATACGAGCAGTACTTC. It is translated as CASSIATGSGYEQYF.